Below, one T cell receptor beta chain is given with its context. The antigen is not known. The junction and the germline gene differ at one end; a read error may be behind it. The sample belongs to a study of long-term antiretroviral therapy in people with HIV. In the study overall: Sampling started about a decade before the 2015 immediate-ART recommendation.

The CDR3 extends over 16 amino acids. The germline gives CDR1 SGHDT, CDR2 YYEEEE. Study-wide findings and caveats: Increased diversity was seen after ART, yet it remained lower than in transplant donor controls.

There were no participants with HIV treated outside the United States. immunoSEQ v3.0 was run at survey level. Sequencing of each sample targeted 40,000-50,000 T-cell genomes. The assay was immunoSEQ multiplex PCR, and TCRdb's table has in-frame clones only and misses some. This sample yields about 30,000 clones, of which about 85% are seen a single time; under 9% belongs to the top ten. The material was unsorted PBMCs, obtained 3 years after starting antiretroviral therapy. This TCR came from a man aged 40-55 years with HIV. J is TRBJ2-7 and V is TRBV5-6; a possible D gene is TRBD2 (5 bases). The chain's CDR3 is CASTLGIGRRNYEQYF. In DNA form, the CDR3 reads TGTGCCAGCACCTTGGGGATCGGCAGGAGGAACTACGAGCAGTACTTC.